A selection of T cell receptor beta chains follows, all from one sample in a study of CD8+ T cells in alopecia areata. The data were produced by immunoSEQ multiplex PCR, yet TCRdb's version contains in-frame clones alone and is incomplete. The sample consists of about 160,000 clones, approximately 65% of them appearing once. The specimen comprised CD4+ T cells sorted from blood, sampled at week 4, from a patient treated with tofacitinib. These receptors were taken from a human donor with alopecia areata. Both conserved end residues are part of each CDR3. The order of the fields is clone size, J gene, CDR3 length, V gene, D gene, CDR3 protein, CDR3 DNA. D genes are given only for firm matches. Clone size, where shown, is once, few, many, or a class for clones that have expanded.

>few|TRBJ1-6|14|TRBV27|TRBD1
CASRRQGQSSPLHF
TGTGCCAGCAGACGACAGGGGCAAAGTTCACCCCTCCACTTT
>-|TRBJ2-7|11|TRBV2|TRBD1
CAGDRAGEQYF
TGTGCCGGGGACAGGGCCGGCGAGCAGTACTTC
>-|TRBJ1-4|15|TRBV5-4|TRBD1
CASSDPRTGNEKLFF
TGTGCCAGCAGCGACCCCCGGACAGGGAATGAAAAACTGTTTTTT
>-|TRBJ2-6|15|TRBV30|-
CAWTTGTSGANVLTF
TGTGCCTGGACAACCGGGACATCTGGGGCCAACGTCCTGACTTTC
>-|TRBJ1-1|12|TRBV30|-
CAWSVRGAQAFF
TGTGCCTGGAGTGTACGGGGGGCGCAAGCTTTCTTT
>-|TRBJ1-2|14|TRBV6-1|-
CASSEAGANYGYTF
TGTGCCAGCAGTGAAGCCGGGGCAAACTATGGCTACACCTTC
>-|TRBJ2-3|16|TRBV14|TRBD1
CASSQAGQTRTDTQYF
TGTGCCAGCAGCCAAGCGGGACAGACGAGGACAGATACGCAGTATTTT
>-|TRBJ2-6|17|TRBV2|-
CASSEWNGVSGANVLTF
TGTGCCAGCAGTGAGTGGAACGGAGTCTCTGGGGCCAACGTCCTGACTTTC
>-|TRBJ1-5|13|TRBV29-1|TRBD1
CSGGQGFDQPQHF
TGCAGCGGTGGACAGGGGTTTGATCAGCCCCAGCATTTT
>few|TRBJ2-2|12|TRBV9|-
CASSLGSGELFF
TGTGCCAGCAGCTTAGGCTCCGGGGAGCTGTTTTTT
>few|TRBJ2-5|14|TRBV11-2|-
CASSPLGGQETQYF
TGTGCCAGCAGTCCCCTCGGGGGCCAAGAGACCCAGTACTTC
>-|TRBJ1-2|15|TRBV5-6|TRBD1
CASRPADREGYGYTF
TGTGCCAGCAGACCGGCGGACAGGGAAGGCTATGGCTACACCTTC
>few|TRBJ2-1|15|TRBV11-2|TRBD1
CASSFGQGIYNEQFF
TGTGCCAGCAGCTTCGGACAGGGAATCTACAATGAGCAGTTCTTC
>-|TRBJ2-5|16|TRBV4-1|-
CASSQDASAYQETQYF
TGCGCCAGCAGCCAAGACGCGTCGGCGTACCAAGAGACCCAGTACTTC
>-|TRBJ2-7|13|TRBV9|-
CASSVGPAYEQYF
TGTGCCAGCAGCGTTGGCCCTGCCTACGAGCAGTACTTC
>-|TRBJ2-5|18|TRBV5-1|TRBD2
CASSPGLAGSWKEETQYF
TGCGCCAGCAGCCCGGGACTAGCGGGGAGTTGGAAGGAAGAGACCCAGTACTTC
>-|TRBJ2-5|16|TRBV9|-
CASSVGTDGVQETQYF
TGTGCCAGCAGCGTTGGGACCGACGGAGTCCAAGAGACCCAGTACTTC
>-|TRBJ2-5|12|TRBV29-1|-
CSAGHLQETQYF
TGCAGCGCCGGACACCTCCAAGAGACCCAGTACTTC
>few|TRBJ2-5|12|TRBV30|-
CAWSVLAETQYF
TGTGCCTGGAGTGTACTGGCAGAGACCCAGTACTTC
>few|TRBJ2-1|15|TRBV2|-
CASSAQGGGLDEQFF
TGTGCCAGCAGTGCTCAGGGGGGGGGCCTTGATGAGCAGTTCTTC
>few|TRBJ1-6|13|TRBV27|TRBD1
CATRDRVDSPLHF
TGTGCCACCAGGGACAGGGTAGACTCACCCCTCCACTTT
>-|TRBJ1-6|18|TRBV4-3|-
CASSQEDFRGIEHSPLHF
TGCGCCAGCAGCCAAGAGGATTTTAGGGGAATCGAGCATTCACCCCTCCACTTT
>once|TRBJ1-1|14|TRBV9|-
CASSLGTANTEAFF
TGTGCCAGCAGCCTAGGGACGGCGAACACTGAAGCTTTCTTT
>-|TRBJ1-1|12|TRBV6-5|-
CASRLTATEAFF
TGTGCCAGCAGGTTGACAGCCACTGAAGCTTTCTTT
>-|TRBJ2-1|10|TRBV7-2|-
CASGINEQFF
TGTGCCAGCGGGATAAATGAGCAGTTCTTC
>few|TRBJ2-2|17|TRBV7-8|TRBD2
CASSPRTSGGGTGELFF
TGTGCCAGCAGCCCTAGGACTAGCGGCGGGGGCACCGGGGAGCTGTTTTTT
>few|TRBJ1-3|11|TRBV29-1|-
CSVDQGNTIYF
TGCAGCGTTGACCAAGGAAACACCATATATTTT
>-|TRBJ1-5|15|TRBV30|TRBD1
CAWSVRTGSNQPQHF
TGTGCCTGGAGTGTACGGACAGGTAGCAATCAGCCCCAGCATTTT